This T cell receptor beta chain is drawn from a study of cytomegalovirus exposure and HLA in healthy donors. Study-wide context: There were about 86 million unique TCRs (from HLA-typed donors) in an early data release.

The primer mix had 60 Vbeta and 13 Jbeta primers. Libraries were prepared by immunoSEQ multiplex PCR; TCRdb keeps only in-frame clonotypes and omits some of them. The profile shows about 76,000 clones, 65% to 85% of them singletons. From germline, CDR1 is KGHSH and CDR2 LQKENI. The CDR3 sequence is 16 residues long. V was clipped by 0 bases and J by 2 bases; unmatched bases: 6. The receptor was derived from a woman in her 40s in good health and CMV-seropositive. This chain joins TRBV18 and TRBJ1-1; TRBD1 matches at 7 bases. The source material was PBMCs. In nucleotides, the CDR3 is TGTGCCAGCTCACCACCGAACCGGGACAGCAACACTGAAGCTTTCTTT. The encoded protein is CASSPPNRDSNTEAFF.